This is a list of T cell receptor beta chains from one sample in a study of blood T cells in healthy people across ages. TCRdb re-called the 5' RACE reads with MiXCR, one entry per CDR3 protein. The table includes roughly 410,000 distinct CDR3 sequences, 52% detected once. The sequenced sample consisted of blood. The receptors come from a man aged 55 to 70 in good health. Each CDR3 is given with its conserved first and last residue. D genes are given only for firm matches. The listing skips clone size in some rows; elsewhere it reads once, few, many or a size class.

d_gene	v_gene	abundance	len	j_gene	CDR3aa	CDR3nt
-	TRBV28	many	15	TRBJ2-3	CASSSTALGTDTQYF	TGTGCCAGCAGTTCAACCGCCTTGGGCACAGATACGCAGTATTTT
-	TRBV6-6	-	17	TRBJ2-4	CASSIDGEVGAKNIQYF	TGTGCCAGCAGTATCGACGGGGAGGTAGGGGCCAAAAACATTCAGTACTTC
TRBD1	TRBV14	-	18	TRBJ2-7	CASSQQYLTGGLTYEQYF	TGTGCCAGCAGCCAACAATACCTGACAGGGGGACTTACCTACGAGCAGTACTTC
TRBD2	TRBV6-6	-	16	TRBJ2-3	CASSYARSGGSDTQYF	TGTGCCAGCAGTTACGCACGTAGCGGGGGCTCAGATACGCAGTATTTT
-	TRBV7-2	-	15	TRBJ1-2	CASRAGSSIGVGYTF	TGTGCCAGCAGGGCAGGGAGCTCTATCGGCGTTGGCTACACCTTC
-	TRBV7-2	-	15	TRBJ2-1	CASSLVGSFYNEQFF	TGTGCCAGCAGCTTAGTGGGTTCCTTCTACAATGAGCAGTTCTTC
-	TRBV27	-	13	TRBJ1-5	CASSDLRGQPQHF	TGTGCCAGCTCCGACCTAAGAGGTCAGCCCCAGCATTTT
-	TRBV7-9	few	13	TRBJ2-7	CASSVVGGNEQYF	TGTGCCAGCAGCGTAGTGGGCGGGAACGAGCAGTACTTC
TRBD2	TRBV6-1	-	17	TRBJ2-3	CASSPDRTSGGSDTQYF	TGTGCCAGCAGTCCAGACCGGACTAGCGGGGGGTCGGATACGCAGTATTTT
TRBD1	TRBV27	-	14	TRBJ2-3	CASSLWTGEGTQYF	TGTGCCAGCAGTTTATGGACAGGGGAGGGAACGCAGTATTTT
-	TRBV7-6	-	15	TRBJ2-5	CASSLDPRPQETQYF	TGTGCCAGCAGCTTAGATCCGCGACCTCAAGAGACCCAGTACTTC
-	TRBV11-2	-	14	TRBJ2-5	CASSFVPEQETQYF	TGTGCCAGCAGCTTCGTGCCGGAACAAGAGACCCAGTACTTC
-	TRBV7-7	many	16	TRBJ2-3	CASSLGGGGSTDTQYF	TGTGCTAGCAGCTTAGGCGGGGGCGGAAGCACAGATACGCAGTATTTT
-	TRBV4-2	-	16	TRBJ2-3	CASSLTRGSGADTQYF	TGTGCCAGCAGCCTAACACGCGGCTCGGGGGCAGATACGCAGTATTTT
-	TRBV29-1	-	12	TRBJ2-3	CSERSGRDTQYF	TGCAGCGAGAGGAGTGGAAGGGATACGCAGTATTTT
-	TRBV14	-	15	TRBJ2-7	CASSQGPPGSYEQYF	TGTGCCAGCAGCCAAGGTCCCCCCGGGTCCTACGAGCAGTACTTC
TRBD1	TRBV27	-	18	TRBJ2-1	CASSFRDRELVSDNEQFF	TGTGCCAGCAGTTTTAGAGACAGGGAACTAGTTTCTGACAATGAGCAGTTCTTC
-	TRBV2	-	16	TRBJ1-5	CASSEGTERSNRPQHF	TGTGCCAGCAGTGAAGGGACAGAACGTAGCAATCGGCCCCAGCATTTT
-	TRBV20-1	-	16	TRBJ2-6	CSASETGHSGANVLTF	TGCAGTGCTAGTGAGACAGGACACTCTGGGGCCAACGTCCTGACTTTC
TRBD1	TRBV9	-	14	TRBJ2-7	CASADRGGYNEQYF	TGTGCCAGCGCCGACAGGGGGGGCTACAATGAGCAGTACTTC
TRBD2	TRBV20-1	-	15	TRBJ2-5	CSATPEREIWDEQYF	TGCAGTGCTACCCCAGAGCGGGAGATCTGGGATGAGCAGTACTTC
-	TRBV15	-	14	TRBJ2-7	CVTSRDAIGDEQYF	TGTGTCACCAGCAGAGACGCAATTGGAGACGAGCAGTACTTC
TRBD1	TRBV28	once	15	TRBJ2-5	CASSRDRVRQETQYF	TGTGCCAGCAGTAGGGACAGGGTGAGGCAAGAGACCCAGTACTTC
-	TRBV27	few	15	TRBJ2-3	CASRREAGSADTQYF	TGTGCCAGCAGAAGAGAGGCGGGTAGCGCAGATACGCAGTATTTT
TRBD2	TRBV20-1	-	15	TRBJ2-1	CSASDSGRGVNEQFF	TGCAGTGCTAGTGACAGCGGGAGGGGGGTTAATGAGCAGTTCTTC
TRBD1	TRBV7-8	-	15	TRBJ2-7	CAGSLDRTGGGEQYF	TGTGCCGGCAGCTTAGACCGGACAGGGGGTGGCGAGCAGTACTTC